This T cell receptor beta chain was profiled in a study of T cell responses to AZD1222 COVID-19 vaccine. Repertoires were generated with immunoSEQ multiplex PCR, while TCRdb's copy carries only in-frame clones and drops some. The sample carries about 140,000 clones, around 91% recorded once. The sequence came from an adult in good health. The source was peripheral blood, collected on day 0 of AZD1222 vaccination.

The CDR3 sequence: CAWSVVGQNYGYTF. For the CDR3, the DNA is TGTGCCTGGAGTGTAGTAGGCCAAAACTATGGCTACACCTTC. The V call is TRBV30, the J call TRBJ1-2, with unresolved D. This CDR3 spans 14 amino acids. Trimming cost V 0 bases and J 2 bases, with 10 bases left between them. The germline CDR1 and CDR2 sequences are GTSNPN and SVGIG (reference sequence).